This T cell receptor (beta chain) was found in a study of cytomegalovirus exposure and HLA in healthy donors. The study's findings and limits: For cytomegalovirus status, the classifier reportedly gave diagnoses with high specificity and sensitivity. Among TCR sequences, most were rare, though some public TCRs appeared in many donors.

The germline V gene encodes CDR1 SQVTM and CDR2 ANQGSEA. There are 12 residues in the CDR3. V dropped 7 bases and J dropped 7; count of bases not matched to a gene: 10. This clone was seen more than once but under ten times. Its antigen is currently unknown. Assay used: immunoSEQ multiplex PCR; TCRdb lists only in-frame clones, some missing. The sample carries about 250,000 clones, around nine tenths recorded once. The chain recombines TRBV29-1 with TRBJ2-7, with 7 bases aligning to TRBD1. This receptor was obtained from a man between 18 and 29 years old in good health and CMV-seronegative. Sequencing used PBMCs. CDR3 coding DNA: TGCAGCGCCGGGACAGTGTTGGGAGAGCAGTACTTC. This sequence encodes CSAGTVLGEQYF.